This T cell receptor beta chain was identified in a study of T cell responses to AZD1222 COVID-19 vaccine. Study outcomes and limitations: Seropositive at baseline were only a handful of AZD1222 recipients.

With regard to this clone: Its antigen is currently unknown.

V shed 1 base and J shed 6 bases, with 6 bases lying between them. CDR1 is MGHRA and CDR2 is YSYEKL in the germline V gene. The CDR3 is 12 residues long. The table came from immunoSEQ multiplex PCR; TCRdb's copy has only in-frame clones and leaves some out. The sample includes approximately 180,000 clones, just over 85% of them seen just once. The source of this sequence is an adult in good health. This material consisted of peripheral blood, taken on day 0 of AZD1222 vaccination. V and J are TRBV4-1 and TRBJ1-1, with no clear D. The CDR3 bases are TGCGCCAGCAGCCAAGGCGTCGCTGAAGCTTTCTTT. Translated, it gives CASSQGVAEAFF.